The 24 T cell receptor beta chains presented below share a single source sample, sequenced in a study of cytomegalovirus exposure and HLA in healthy donors. Use of 60 Vbeta and 13 Jbeta primers characterized the PCR. Produced via immunoSEQ multiplex PCR; TCRdb's table is partial and in-frame only. The sample yields 100,000 to 150,000 clones, around four fifths seen once. Sequenced input: PBMCs. Receptor source: a man between 18 and 29 years old in good health and CMV-seropositive.

The rearrangement links TRBV5-1 to TRBJ1-4; D is perhaps TRBD1 (5 bases). CDR3 length: 14 residues. Per the germline V gene, CDR1 is SGHRS and CDR2 is YFSETQ. V lost 4 bases and J 2 bases, leaving 9 bases between the germline ends. CDR3 sequence: CASSLDSTNEKLFF. The CDR3 coding sequence is TGCGCCAGCAGCCTTGACAGTACTAATGAAAAACTGTTTTTT.

The CDR3, as DNA: TGCGCCAGCAGCTTGGTTCCAGGGCAAGAGACCCAGTACTTC. It yields the protein CASSLVPGQETQYF. The V gene is TRBV5-1, the J gene TRBJ2-5, with a weak D call TRBD1 (5 bases). This CDR3 region has 14 residues. V gave up 0 bases and J gave up 2 bases, with 8 bases separating them. From germline, CDR1 is SGHRS and CDR2 YFSETQ.

V usage is TRBV27 and J usage is TRBJ1-1; perhaps TRBD1 as D (6 bases). V was cut by 3 bases and J by 1 base, with 9 bases left in between. Germline loops: CDR1 MNHEY, CDR2 SMNVEV (reference sequence). The CDR3 runs to 14 residues. The CDR3 DNA follows: TGTGCCAGCAGTTTCATAGGGGGGAACACTGAAGCTTTCTTT. It codes for CASSFIGGNTEAFF.

The J gene is TRBJ1-1, the V gene TRBV9; D is undetermined. This CDR3 comprises 15 residues. Per germline, CDR1 SGDLS and CDR2 YYNGEE. V dropped 0 bases and J dropped 1 base, with 10 bases sitting between them. The CDR3 protein is CASSVDQRRNTEAFF. DNA for the CDR3: TGTGCCAGCAGCGTAGATCAGCGCAGGAACACTGAAGCTTTCTTT.

The V gene is TRBV6-1, the J gene TRBJ2-7; possibly TRBD2 for D (5 bases). CDR1 is MNHNS and CDR2 is SASEGT in the germline V gene. Between the trimmed V and J ends, which lost 2 bases and 4 bases, there was a span of 18 bases. The CDR3 loop spans 16 amino acids. The CDR3 spells CASSEKSTGFVYEQYF. The CDR3 DNA sequence: TGTGCCAGCAGTGAAAAATCTACGGGGTTTGTTTACGAGCAGTACTTC.

The rearrangement uses TRBV7-7 and TRBJ1-1; D is perhaps TRBD1 (5 bases). The CDR3 contains 13 residues. The germline V gene encodes CDR1 SSHAT and CDR2 FNYEAQ (reference sequence). V lost 1 base and J lost 5, with 8 bases in between. CDR3 DNA sequence: TGTGCCAGCAGCTTAGACCGGGGGACTGAAGCTTTCTTT. Encoded protein: CASSLDRGTEAFF. Supplemented by reference TRBV7-7 and TRBJ1-1, the full variable domain reads GAGVSQSPRYKVTKRGQDVTLRCDPISSHATLYWYQQALGQGPEFLTYFNYEAQPDKSGLPSDRFSAERPEGSISTLTIQRTEQRDSAMYRCASSLDRGTEAFFGQGTRLTVV.

The chain recombines TRBV4-1 with TRBJ2-3, with D maybe TRBD1 (7 bases). The CDR3 contains 16 residues. With 1 base removed from V and 3 bases from J, the gap between germline ends came to 14 bases. From germline, CDR1 is MGHRA and CDR2 YSYEKL. CDR3 in DNA: TGCGCCAGCAGCCAAGGCCAACAGGGGAGGACAGATACGCAGTATTTT. Its translation is CASSQGQQGRTDTQYF.

This chain uses TRBV5-1 with TRBJ2-1, with TRBD1 matching over 10 bases. CDR3 length: 13 amino acids. The V gene end was trimmed by 5 bases and the J gene end by 9 bases; junction bases not matched to a gene: 5. From germline, CDR1 is SGHRS and CDR2 YFSETQ. CDR3 sequence reads: CASRGTGVPEQFF. In nucleotides, the CDR3 is TGCGCCAGCAGGGGGACAGGGGTCCCTGAGCAGTTCTTC.

The chain carries TRBV11-1 and TRBJ2-5; a possible D gene is TRBD1 (5 bases). The DNA matches TRBJ2-7 better at its end, which makes the J call doubtful. Germline V gives CDR1 SGHAT, CDR2 FQDESV (reference sequence). The CDR3 extends over 11 amino acids. The CDR3 here is CASSRGYEQYF. The CDR3 DNA reads TGTGCCAGCAGTAGGGGTTACGAGCAGTACTTC.

This clone was seen a handful of times. The CDR3 here is CASREGGGTEAFF. CDR3 DNA: TGTGCCAGCCGAGAGGGGGGGGGTACTGAAGCTTTCTTT. This chain links TRBV6-1 with TRBJ1-1; D is possibly TRBD1 (6 bases). Germline assignment: CDR1 MNHNS and CDR2 SASEGT. The V and J ends lost 8 bases and 5 bases respectively, with 15 bases between them. The CDR3 covers 13 residues.

With respect to this clone: It is likely a read error, because the conserved phenylalanine at the end of the CDR3 is missing. The DNA is omitted, as the CDR3 cannot be located on it reliably, and the CDR3 follows TCRdb's listing. V usage is TRBV5-1 and J usage is TRBJ2-7; the tabulated D call, TRBD2, remains unverified against the DNA. The germline CDR1 and CDR2 sequences are SGHRS and YFSETQ. The CDR3 is 13 amino acids long, termini counted. CDR3 sequence reads: CASSVIGEGLNFY.

The CDR3 region is CASSASGVASTDTQYF. Written as DNA, the CDR3 is TGTGCCAGCAGCGCGAGCGGGGTAGCTAGCACAGATACGCAGTATTTT. This sequence joins TRBV9 and TRBJ2-3; 7 nucleotides agree with TRBD2. This CDR3 region has 16 residues. Per germline, CDR1 SGDLS and CDR2 YYNGEE. The trim removed 3 bases at V and 0 bases at J, leaving 7 bases unmatched.

This sequence joins TRBV10-1 and TRBJ1-2; D is unresolved. V lost 9 bases to trimming and J lost 1 base, with 12 bases between them. Per germline, CDR1 WNHNN and CDR2 SYGVQD (reference sequence). There are 13 residues in the CDR3. CDR3 DNA sequence: TGCGCCAGGATCCTAGTAGGTAACTATGGCTACACCTTC. Protein product: CARILVGNYGYTF.

In its sample, this clone was seen a few times. The gene calls are TRBV12-5 and TRBJ2-1, with D tentatively TRBD2 (6 bases). Per germline, CDR1 LGHNT and CDR2 FRNRAP. This CDR3 spans 11 amino acids. V dropped 6 bases and J dropped 9 bases, with 9 bases sitting between them. The CDR3 region is CASGLGGEQFF. CDR3 DNA sequence: TGTGCTAGTGGACTGGGGGGTGAGCAGTTCTTC.

A single count supports this clone. The V gene is TRBV5-1, the J gene TRBJ1-4; D unclear. The germline V gene has CDR1 SGHRS and CDR2 YFSETQ. V was shortened by 4 bases and J by 3 bases, with 7 bases between the two germline ends. The CDR3 is made up of 13 amino acids. CDR3 sequence (DNA): TGCGCCAGCAGCCCCCTAGCTAATGAAAAACTGTTTTTT. It codes for CASSPLANEKLFF.

The V and J genes are TRBV19 and TRBJ1-2, with D tentatively TRBD1 (6 bases). This CDR3 is 14 amino acids long. Germline V lookup: CDR1 LNHDA, CDR2 SQIVND (reference sequence). Trimming pared 1 base from V and 8 bases from J, leaving 14 bases between. CDR3 protein: CASSIGSGAEGYTF. CDR3 bases: TGTGCCAGTAGTATAGGCTCAGGGGCGGAAGGCTACACCTTC.

The V call is TRBV6-1, the J call TRBJ2-1; TRBD1 agrees at 9 bases. The V segment lost 3 bases and the J segment 0 bases; nucleotides outside the gene matches: 3. The CDR3 runs 16 residues. CDR1 is MNHNS and CDR2 is SASEGT in the germline V gene. The CDR3 protein is CASSEGTGSSYNEQFF. For the CDR3, the DNA is TGTGCCAGCAGTGAGGGGACAGGGAGCTCCTACAATGAGCAGTTCTTC.

This clone is deemed medium-sized. The rearrangement links TRBV10-3 to TRBJ2-1; the match to TRBD2 covers 8 bases. This CDR3 has 14 amino acids. Germline CDR1 is ENHRY and CDR2 is SYGVKD. The ends lost 2 bases at V and 9 bases at J; junction bases unmatched: 6. CDR3 DNA: TGTGCCATCAGTGAGCCGGGACTAGAGGGTGAGCAGTTCTTC. Protein: CAISEPGLEGEQFF.

The chain couples TRBV6-4 to TRBJ2-1; 10 nucleotides align to TRBD1. The CDR3 spans 14 residues. V lost 6 bases to trimming and J lost 9 bases; unmatched junction nucleotides: 8. Germline V gene data show CDR1 as MRHNA and CDR2 as SNTAGT. The CDR3 DNA reads as TGTGCCAGCAGATTCGGGACAGGGGTGATTGAGCAGTTCTTC. Protein product: CASRFGTGVIEQFF.

This clone was detected a few times. This sample includes further DNA sequences coding for the same CDR3. V and J are TRBV6-5 and TRBJ1-1; D possibly corresponds to TRBD1 (6 bases). The germline gives CDR1 MNHEY, CDR2 SVGAGI. V lost 2 bases to trimming and J lost 1 base, with 11 bases between them. This CDR3 spans 15 amino acids. CDR3 DNA sequence: TGTGCCAGCAGTTACGGGGGCCTTGGGAACACTGAAGCTTTCTTT. This gives the protein CASSYGGLGNTEAFF.

The rearrangement uses TRBV6-5 and TRBJ2-5; D gene unclear. CDR1 and CDR2 from the germline V gene are MNHEY and SVGAGI. This CDR3 has 13 residues. V lost 2 bases, J lost 5 bases, and 9 bases lay in between. This CDR3 is CASSYGVSETQYF. Written as DNA, the CDR3 is TGTGCCAGCAGTTACGGAGTTTCGGAGACCCAGTACTTC.

The genes are TRBV7-2 and TRBJ1-6; no firm D call. CDR1 SGHTA and CDR2 FQGNSA come from the germline V gene. This CDR3 region has 15 residues. Between the trimmed V and J ends, which lost 0 bases and 6 bases, there was a span of 9 bases. CDR3 in DNA: TGTGCCAGCAGCTTAGCCCTGGCGGGTAATTCACCCCTCCACTTT. Translation gives CASSLALAGNSPLHF. Based on the CDR3 plus reference TRBV7-2 and TRBJ1-6, the full variable domain is GAGVSQSPSNKVTEKGKDVELRCDPISGHTALYWYRQSLGQGLEFLIYFQGNSAPDKSGLPSDRFSAERTGGSVSTLTIQRTQQEDSAVYLCASSLALAGNSPLHFGNGTRLTVT.

The chain carries TRBV28 and TRBJ2-7, with a tentative D call TRBD1 (6 bases). Germline lookup yields CDR1 MDHEN and CDR2 SYDVKM. This CDR3 comprises 14 residues. Trimming took off 1 base at V and 6 bases at J, with 13 bases between the two ends. CDR3 protein: CASSLFNRGGEQYF. In DNA form, the CDR3 reads TGTGCCAGCAGTTTATTTAACCGAGGGGGCGAGCAGTACTTC.

The chain couples TRBV6-1 to TRBJ2-1; D might be TRBD2 (6 bases). Germline CDR1 MNHNS, CDR2 SASEGT. The CDR3 totals 12 residues. V lost 7 bases and J lost 6, with 10 bases in between. CDR3 sequence: CASMEGTNEQFF. The CDR3 DNA is TGTGCCAGCATGGAGGGGACCAATGAGCAGTTCTTC.